This is a list of T cell receptor beta chains from one sample in a study of shared clonotypes between healthy human individuals. Some clones are missing from TCRdb's copy, which holds only in-frame ones; the method was immunoSEQ multiplex PCR. This sample has 450,000 to 500,000 clones, with roughly 85% found just once. The sequenced sample consisted of PBMCs. These receptors originate from a middle-aged woman in good health. Some clones in this sample may be carry-over from other donors' samples. Both conserved end residues are part of each CDR3. D genes are given only for firm matches. Not every row has a clone size; where given, it reads once, few, many or a size class.

V	J	D	size	DNA	CDR3
TRBV14	TRBJ1-1	TRBD1	-	TGTGCCAGCAGAATGACAGGGGGGAACACTGAAGCTTTCTTT	CASRMTGGNTEAFF
TRBV6-1	TRBJ1-2	-	-	TGTGCCAGCAGTGATGCGGCCGCGAGTAACTATGGCTACACCTTC	CASSDAAASNYGYTF
TRBV7-8	TRBJ1-3	-	once	TGTGCCAGCAGCACCCGGGACCAGGGGCCCTCTGGAAACACCATATATTTT	CASSTRDQGPSGNTIYF
TRBV19	TRBJ2-5	TRBD1	-	TGTGCCAGTAGTATAGGGGACAGGGTCCCAGAGACCCAGTACTTC	CASSIGDRVPETQYF
TRBV4-3	TRBJ2-7	TRBD2	-	TGCGCCAGCAGCCAAGAACGAGGCGGACTAGGAATCTACGAGCAGTACTTC	CASSQERGGLGIYEQYF
TRBV11-2	TRBJ1-2	-	once	TGTGCCAGCAGCCGCGGACGGATCTATGGCTACACCTTC	CASSRGRIYGYTF
TRBV30	TRBJ2-1	TRBD2	-	TGTGCCTGGAATAGACTAGCGACGATGCAGTTCTTC	CAWNRLATMQFF
TRBV7-3	TRBJ2-1	TRBD1	-	TGTGCCAGCAGCTTAGGCGTTAGGGACAGTCGCTCCTACAATGAGCAGTTCTTC	CASSLGVRDSRSYNEQFF
TRBV6-5	TRBJ1-4	-	-	TGTGCCAGCAGTTACGACAGGACTAATGAAAAACTGTTTTTT	CASSYDRTNEKLFF
TRBV7-2	TRBJ1-3	-	-	TGTGCCAGCAGCCCCACGGGGGGCACGGGAAACACCATATATTTT	CASSPTGGTGNTIYF
TRBV2	TRBJ1-5	-	once	TGTGCCAGCAGTGAAGCGCGGGCCATTACCGATCAGCCCCAGCATTTT	CASSEARAITDQPQHF
TRBV19	TRBJ2-1	TRBD2	-	TGTGCCAGTAGTGGTCGACTAGCGGGGGCCCCTGGGAATGAGCAGTTCTTC	CASSGRLAGAPGNEQFF
TRBV27	TRBJ2-7	TRBD1	-	TGTGCCAGCAGTTCGACAGGGGGCCCGGTCGAGCAGTACTTC	CASSSTGGPVEQYF
TRBV5-1	TRBJ1-4	-	-	TGCGCCAGCAGCTCTTCATGGGAAGGTGTGAAACTGTTTTTT	CASSSSWEGVKLFF
TRBV28	TRBJ2-7	TRBD1	-	TGTGCCAGCAGTGCCGTTATGACATACCGACAGGGCCGTGGTGAGCAGTACTTC	CASSAVMTYRQGRGEQYF
TRBV2	TRBJ2-6	-	-	TGTGCCAGCAGGGCCGGGGGGGCCAACGTCCTGACTTTC	CASRAGGANVLTF
TRBV5-6	TRBJ2-7	-	-	TGTGCCAGCAGCTTAGGAGGGCCCAGGGGCCACGAGCAGTACTTC	CASSLGGPRGHEQYF
TRBV28	TRBJ2-1	TRBD2	-	TGTGCCAGCAGCGTAGCGGGAGGGAGGCTCAATGAGCAGTTCTTC	CASSVAGGRLNEQFF
TRBV6-6	TRBJ2-1	TRBD2	-	TGTGCCAGCAGCCAGTTGAGCGGGAGGGCCGTGGAAGAGCAGTTCTTC	CASSQLSGRAVEEQFF
TRBV6-1	TRBJ2-7	TRBD2	-	TGTGCCAGAGCGGGAGTCTACGAGCAGTACTTC	CARAGVYEQYF
TRBV5-4	TRBJ1-1	-	many	TGTGCCAGCAGCTTCAAAATAGGGGAGACTGAAGCTTTCTTT	CASSFKIGETEAFF
TRBV5-1	TRBJ2-3	-	-	TGCGCCAGCAGCTTGGCAGGCCGGACTATCACAGATACGCAGTATTTT	CASSLAGRTITDTQYF
TRBV7-8	TRBJ1-1	-	once	TGTGCCAGCAGCTTAAGTCAGGGGCCCGCTGAAGCTTTCTTT	CASSLSQGPAEAFF
TRBV30	TRBJ1-3	-	few	TGTGCCTGGAGTGCAGGAAACACCATATATTTT	CAWSAGNTIYF
TRBV30	TRBJ1-6	-	-	TGTGCCTGGAGTGTACGGAGACCGTATAATTCACCCCTCCACTTT	CAWSVRRPYNSPLHF
TRBV5-1	TRBJ2-1	-	-	TGCGCCAGCAGCGTCGTGCCGACAAATGAGCAGTTCTTC	CASSVVPTNEQFF
TRBV10-3	TRBJ1-4	-	-	TGTGCCATCAGTGAAGGACTTAATGAAAAACTGTTTTTT	CAISEGLNEKLFF
TRBV7-9	TRBJ2-7	-	-	TGTGCCAGCAGCTACGGGGGTGGAGACTACGAGCAGTACTTC	CASSYGGGDYEQYF
TRBV11-2	TRBJ2-1	-	-	TGTGCCAGCAGCTTTGGACTCGCCATGAGCTCCTACAATGAGCAGTTCTTC	CASSFGLAMSSYNEQFF
TRBV7-9	TRBJ2-1	TRBD1	-	TGTGCCAGCAGCCCGCCCGGGACAGGCGACAATGAGCAGTTCTTC	CASSPPGTGDNEQFF
TRBV7-2	TRBJ2-5	-	few	TGTGCCAGCAGCATCGCGAGGGAAGAGACCCAGTACTTC	CASSIAREETQYF
TRBV11-3	TRBJ2-1	TRBD2	-	TGTGCCAGCAGCCTAACTAGCGGGAGTGGCAATGAGCAGTTCTTC	CASSLTSGSGNEQFF
TRBV27	TRBJ1-2	-	-	TGTGCCAGCAGTTTAACAAGGGGGGCTGGGGACTATGGCTACACCTTC	CASSLTRGAGDYGYTF
TRBV29-1	TRBJ1-1	-	-	TGCGGGGGGGGGCACAGGGACACTGAAGCTTTCTTT	CGGGHRDTEAFF
TRBV6-1	TRBJ1-1	TRBD1	-	TGTGCCAGCAGATCCAGGGGGCAGAACACTGAAGCTTTCTTT	CASRSRGQNTEAFF
TRBV11-3	TRBJ1-1	-	once	TGTGCCAGCAGCCCCGGGGACACTGAAGCTTTCTTT	CASSPGDTEAFF
TRBV9	TRBJ2-7	-	-	TGTGCCAGCAGCGTAGTGGCAGGGAGCGAGCAGTACTTC	CASSVVAGSEQYF
TRBV30	TRBJ2-1	-	-	TGTGCCTGGAGTGTACTTACAGCTGAGCAGTTCTTC	CAWSVLTAEQFF
TRBV7-2	TRBJ2-7	-	-	TGTGCCAGCACTCCGGGACAAACCTACGAGCAGTACTTC	CASTPGQTYEQYF
TRBV4-3	TRBJ2-1	TRBD1	-	TGCGCCAGCAGCCATGAACAGGGGTATGAGCAGTTCTTC	CASSHEQGYEQFF
TRBV30	TRBJ2-7	-	-	TGTGCCTGGAGTGAGACTTCCGACGAGCAGTACTTC	CAWSETSDEQYF
TRBV18	TRBJ1-3	-	-	TGTGCCAGCTCACTTTTCGAGGTTAGCTCTGGAAACACCATATATTTT	CASSLFEVSSGNTIYF
TRBV6-5	TRBJ2-7	-	-	TGTGCCAGCAGTTACTCGGGAGGTGCCGACTACGAGCAGTACTTC	CASSYSGGADYEQYF
TRBV5-1	TRBJ2-7	TRBD2	-	TGCGCCCGCAGCTTGGCGGGGGCGGGGGGGCGCGGAGGCCGGTGGGCCTACGAGCAGTACTTC	CARSLAGAGGRGGRWAYEQYF
TRBV30	TRBJ1-2	-	many	TGTGCCTGGATTGGGAGTCCTAACTATGGCTACACCTTC	CAWIGSPNYGYTF